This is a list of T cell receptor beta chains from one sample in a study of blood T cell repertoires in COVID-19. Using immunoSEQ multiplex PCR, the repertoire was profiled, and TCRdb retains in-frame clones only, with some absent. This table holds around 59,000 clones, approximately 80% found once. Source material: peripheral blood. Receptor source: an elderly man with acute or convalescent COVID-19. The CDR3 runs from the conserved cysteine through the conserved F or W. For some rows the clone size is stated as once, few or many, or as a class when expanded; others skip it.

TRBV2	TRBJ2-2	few	CASRGQMNTGELFF
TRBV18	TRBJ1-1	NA	CASRGQGMNTEAFF
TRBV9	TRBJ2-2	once	CASSVGVNTHHQLFF
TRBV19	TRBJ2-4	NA	CASRDGQGAKNIQYF
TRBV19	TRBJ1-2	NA	CASSEMSFLTGDGYTF
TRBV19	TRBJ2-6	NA	CASSIRGNGANVLTF
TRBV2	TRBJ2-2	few	CASSGDRGPAGELFF
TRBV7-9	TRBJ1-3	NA	CASSLSWTGVKGSGNTIYF
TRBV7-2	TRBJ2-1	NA	CASGRQGVYNEQFF
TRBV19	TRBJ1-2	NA	CASSITGTRTAYGYTF
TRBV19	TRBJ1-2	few	CASSGTGLDGYTF
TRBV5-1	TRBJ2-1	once	CASSLRTSSYNEQFF
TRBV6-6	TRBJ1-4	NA	CASSLTGGINEKLFF
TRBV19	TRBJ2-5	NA	CASSMTSGSETQYF
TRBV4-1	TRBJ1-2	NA	CASSQDMGGNNYGYTF
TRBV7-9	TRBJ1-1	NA	CASSLIAGTEAFF
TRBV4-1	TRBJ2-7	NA	CASSQGVAGGIRNEQYF
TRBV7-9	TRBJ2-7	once	CASSPGYFNYEQYF
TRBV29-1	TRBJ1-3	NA	CSVGQSSGNTIYF
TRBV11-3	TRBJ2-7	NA	CASSTGQGSYEQYF
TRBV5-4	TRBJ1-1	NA	CASSSKKESDTEAFF
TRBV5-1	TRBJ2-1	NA	CASSLRGQDGGEQFF
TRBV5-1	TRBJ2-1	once	CASSRLRGRRDEQFF
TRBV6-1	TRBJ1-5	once	CASSEAIGTGLRPQHF
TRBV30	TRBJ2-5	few	CAWTLGEGTQYF
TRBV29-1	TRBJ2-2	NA	CSVGKGSGELFF
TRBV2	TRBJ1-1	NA	CASSEGGTTEAFF
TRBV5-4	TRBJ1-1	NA	CASRPQGNTEAFF
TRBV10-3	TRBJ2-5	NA	CAISEVGGEETQYF
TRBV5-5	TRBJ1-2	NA	CASSLLLGGDYTF
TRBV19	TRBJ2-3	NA	CASSIAGGFADTQYF
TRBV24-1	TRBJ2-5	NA	CATSDGGTSGQETQYF
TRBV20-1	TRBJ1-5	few	CSARFQQPQHF
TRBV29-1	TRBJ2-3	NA	CSVNLAGRPDTQYF
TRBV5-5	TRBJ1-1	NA	CASSTRGGADGTEAFF
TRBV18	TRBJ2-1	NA	CASSPRASGTLSSYNEQFF
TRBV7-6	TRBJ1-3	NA	CASSLAWSGTGNTIYF
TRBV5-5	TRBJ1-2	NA	CASSRGSLEGYTF
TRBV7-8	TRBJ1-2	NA	CASSSLRGSISYGYTF
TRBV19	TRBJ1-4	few	CASSPAVEKLFF
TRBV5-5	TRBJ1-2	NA	CASSLNPVPEVVSSYGYTF
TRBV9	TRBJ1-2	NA	CASSVGPWEGLRYGYTF
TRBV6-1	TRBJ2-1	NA	CASRERLAGFYNEQFF
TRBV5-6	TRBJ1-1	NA	CASSPIPETGGRAFF
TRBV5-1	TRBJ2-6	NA	CASSFTTSGANVLTF
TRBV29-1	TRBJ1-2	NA	CSVEDWETGNYYGYTF
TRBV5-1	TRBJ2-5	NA	CASSAYLAGRVETQYF
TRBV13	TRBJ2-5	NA	CASSLRSGYQETQYF
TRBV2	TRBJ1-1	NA	CASSEAARNTEAFF
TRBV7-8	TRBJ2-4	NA	CASSLAGLQNIQYF
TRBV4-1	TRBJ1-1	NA	CASSQEVAGGRVRNTEAFF
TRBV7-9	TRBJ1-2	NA	CASSLQGFNYGYTF
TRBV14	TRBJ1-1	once	CASSPRTGGYEAFF
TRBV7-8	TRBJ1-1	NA	CASSSSLNTEAFF
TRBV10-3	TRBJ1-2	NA	CATSEQVALSGYTF